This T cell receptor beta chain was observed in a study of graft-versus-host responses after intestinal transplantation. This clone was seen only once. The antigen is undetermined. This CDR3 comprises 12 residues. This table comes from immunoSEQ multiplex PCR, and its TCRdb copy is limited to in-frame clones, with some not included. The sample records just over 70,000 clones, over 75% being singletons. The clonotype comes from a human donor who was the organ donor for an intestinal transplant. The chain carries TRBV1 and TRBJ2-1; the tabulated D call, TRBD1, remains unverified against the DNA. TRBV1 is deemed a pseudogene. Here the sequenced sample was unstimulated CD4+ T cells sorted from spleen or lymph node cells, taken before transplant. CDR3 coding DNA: TGCACCAGCAGCCAAGACCCAGTTGAGCAGTTCTTC. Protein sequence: CTSSQDPVEQFF.